The clone carrying this TCR beta chain was counted a few times. As yet, its antigen is unknown. Each CDR3 protein is one row after TCRdb ran MiXCR on the 5' RACE reads. The table lists roughly 1,500,000 distinct CDR3 sequences, around 33% of them singletons. Deletions cut 6 bases from V and 0 bases from J, with 24 bases between. The CDR3 runs to 18 residues. Germline lookup yields CDR1 DFQATT and CDR2 SNEGSKA (reference sequence). All of the donors were Caucasians in good health. The sample belongs to a study of identical twins. General study results and limits: Beta clonotypes that were abundant in cord blood contained fewer insertions, a pattern absent from memory repertoires. Conclusions leaned on cross-sectional statistical analysis and did not track the same donors over time.

Sequenced sample: cord blood. The TCR comes from a newborn girl in good health. This sequence joins TRBV20-1 and TRBJ2-4, with D maybe TRBD1 (6 bases). The CDR3 loop reads CSADGQPAGPIAKNIQYF. The CDR3 DNA reads TGCAGTGCCGACGGACAGCCCGCGGGCCCGATAGCCAAAAACATTCAGTACTTC.